The 9 T cell receptor beta chains given below trace back to one sample, sequenced in a study of long-term antiretroviral therapy in people with HIV. Investigators performed immunoSEQ version v3.0 at survey level. This table comes from immunoSEQ multiplex PCR, and its TCRdb copy is limited to in-frame clones, with some not included. The sample contains 11,000 to 15,000 clones, approximately 80% of which appear only once. Material: unsorted PBMCs, obtained 0.4 years after starting antiretroviral therapy. The receptor set was obtained from a young man with HIV.

The rearrangement joins TRBV4-2 to TRBJ2-1; 16 nucleotides line up with TRBD2. Germline assignment: CDR1 LGHNA and CDR2 YNFKEQ. CDR3 length: 19 amino acids. Trimming removed 0 bases from V and 9 bases from J; junction bases left unmatched: 11. In DNA, the CDR3 is TGTGCCAGCAGCCAAGAAGGCCCCGGGACTAGCGGGAGGGGGGGTGAGCAGTTCTTC. It is translated as CASSQEGPGTSGRGGEQFF.

The chain combines TRBV7-9 with TRBJ2-1; D uncertain. Trimming removed 2 bases at V and 8 bases at J, with 13 bases between. In germline, CDR1 is SEHNR, CDR2 FQNEAQ (reference sequence). This CDR3 comprises 14 residues. The CDR3 nucleotides are TGTGCCAGCAGCTTAAGCCCCCTGACCCATGAGCAGTTCTTC. Its translation: CASSLSPLTHEQFF.

The chain uses TRBV2 and TRBJ2-7, with TRBD2 matching over 10 bases. V shed 8 bases, J shed 6 bases, and the junction held 7 bases outside the gene matches. The CDR3 extends over 13 amino acids. CDR1 is SNHLY and CDR2 is FYNNEI in the germline V gene. CDR3 in DNA: TGTGCCAGCGGCGGGACTAGCGCCTTCGAGCAGTACTTC. The encoded protein is CASGGTSAFEQYF.

CDR3 DNA sequence: TGTGCCAGCAGCGCCATCTCCTACAATGAGCAGTTCTTC. The encoded protein is CASSAISYNEQFF. The chain carries TRBV9 and TRBJ2-1, with D unclear. Germline V gene data show CDR1 as SGDLS and CDR2 as YYNGEE. The germline V and J ends were trimmed by 3 bases and 0 bases, with 4 bases remaining between them. The length of the CDR3 is 13 residues.

The chain combines TRBV27 with TRBJ2-3, with TRBD1 identical over 7 bases. This CDR3 region has 16 residues. Per germline, CDR1 MNHEY and CDR2 SMNVEV (reference sequence). The junction had 10 bases not matched to a gene; V was cut back by 4 bases and J by 3 bases. The CDR3 nucleotides are TGTGCCAGCAGTTCCCCCGGGACAGAGAATACAGATACGCAGTATTTT. Translated, it gives CASSSPGTENTDTQYF.

The V call is TRBV5-1, the J call TRBJ1-4, with 11 bases matching TRBD1. Germline V gives CDR1 SGHRS, CDR2 YFSETQ. This CDR3 spans 16 amino acids. V shed 0 bases, J shed 7 bases, and the junction held 5 bases outside the gene matches. The CDR3 reads CASSLEGQGESEKLFF. In DNA, the CDR3 is TGCGCCAGCAGCTTGGAGGGACAGGGGGAGAGTGAAAAACTGTTTTTT. The full variable domain, rest sourced from reference TRBV5-1 and TRBJ1-4, is KAGVTQTPRYLIKTRGQQVTLSCSPISGHRSVSWYQQTPGQGLQFLFEYFSETQRNKGNFPGRFSGRQFSNSRSEMNVSTLELGDSALYLCASSLEGQGESEKLFFGSGTQLSVL.

The CDR3 sequence: CASSLDPATEAFF. For the CDR3, the DNA is TGTGCCAGCAGCTTAGACCCAGCCACTGAAGCTTTCTTT. The V and J genes are TRBV11-3 and TRBJ1-1; D not resolved. The CDR3 has 13 amino acids. The germline CDR1 and CDR2 sequences are SGHNT and YENEEA. Trimming removed 0 bases from V and 4 bases from J, with 6 bases in between.

The chain uses TRBV7-2 and TRBJ1-2; D is ambiguous. Trimming took 7 bases from V and 7 from J, leaving 16 bases between them. The length of the CDR3 is 13 residues. Germline loops: CDR1 SGHTA, CDR2 FQGNSA. The CDR3 spells CASTPAGRRGYTF. The CDR3 DNA reads TGTGCCAGCACCCCCGCGGGCCGTCGTGGCTACACCTTC.

The chain has TRBV18 and TRBJ1-4; 9 bases map to TRBD1. Germline V CDR1 and CDR2: KGHSH, LQKENI. The CDR3 loop spans 15 amino acids. V lost 0 bases and J lost 8; bases outside the gene matches: 4. CDR3 coding DNA: TGTGCCAGCTCACCACCCATGGGACAGGGAGAAAAACTGTTTTTT. This translates into CASSPPMGQGEKLFF.